This TCR beta chain was documented in a study of cytomegalovirus exposure and HLA in healthy donors. Study results and limitations: Later, an analysis found that common viral pathogens appeared to be linked with several of the most significant clusters. Exclusion applied to some V segments, including TRBV6-2 and TRBV6-3, as they were indistinguishable.

PCR involved 60 Vbeta and 13 Jbeta primers. Method: immunoSEQ multiplex PCR; TCRdb's copy keeps in-frame clones and lacks some. The table records some 65,000 clones, more than 60% of them present only once. As concerns this clone: Its antigen is not known.

The CDR3 runs 13 residues. Trimming took off 6 bases at V and 4 bases at J, with 12 bases between the two ends. CDR1 and CDR2 from the germline V gene are SNHLY and FYNNEI. The chain couples TRBV2 to TRBJ1-1; D is possibly TRBD1 (6 bases). The TCR comes from a woman aged 40 to 50 in good health and CMV-seropositive. Sequencing input: PBMCs. CDR3 loop: CASRDQGTTEAFF. CDR3 nucleotides: TGTGCCAGCAGGGACCAGGGGACCACTGAAGCTTTCTTT.